Below, 10 T cell receptor beta chains from the same sample are listed, as sequenced in a study of T-cell reconstitution after alpha-beta-depleted transplantation in children. The TCRbeta library incorporated unique molecular identifiers. TCRdb ran MiXCR on the PCR reads and lists one entry per CDR3 protein. This table holds 350,000 to 500,000 distinct CDR3 sequences, roughly 44% found once. This specimen was PBMCs, taken before TCRalphabeta/CD19-depleted stem cell transplant. The source of these receptors is a girl aged 2 to 9 with aplastic anemia, due to receive a stem cell transplant.

This chain joins TRBV18 and TRBJ2-2, with D perhaps TRBD1 (5 bases). CDR1 is KGHSH and CDR2 is LQKENI in the germline V gene. CDR3 length equals 16 residues. Trimming removed 2 bases from V and 0 bases from J, with 10 bases in between. The CDR3 DNA reads TGTGCCAGCTCACCAGGGGCGCCCGCGAACACCGGGGAGCTGTTTTTT. Encoded protein: CASSPGAPANTGELFF.

This clonotype came up many times. The rearrangement uses TRBV19 and TRBJ2-5; D remains ambiguous. V dropped 7 bases and J dropped 4 bases, with 16 bases sitting between them. The CDR3 is made up of 14 amino acids. Germline V lookup: CDR1 LNHDA, CDR2 SQIVND (reference sequence). Here the CDR3 reads CASIAHESPETQYF. CDR3 in DNA: TGTGCCAGTATAGCCCACGAAAGTCCAGAGACCCAGTACTTC.

This clonotype turned up a few times. The chain's CDR3 is CASSLRQGGQPQHF. DNA for the CDR3: TGTGCCAGCAGCCTTCGACAGGGTGGTCAGCCCCAGCATTTT. V usage is TRBV3-1 and J usage is TRBJ1-5, with 7 bases aligning to TRBD1. Looked up from germline, CDR1 is LGHDT and CDR2 is YNNKEL (reference sequence). J gave up 6 bases and V 4 bases, and 6 bases lay outside the gene matches. The CDR3 extends over 14 amino acids.

This clonotype was counted between two and nine times. The CDR3 sequence: CATSRVIEQGKGRRQPQHF. CDR3 nucleotide sequence: TGTGCCACCAGCAGGGTGATAGAACAGGGAAAGGGACGGCGTCAGCCCCAGCATTTT. The V and J genes are TRBV15 and TRBJ1-5, with D perhaps TRBD1 (6 bases). The CDR3 spans 19 residues. In germline, CDR1 is LNHNV, CDR2 YYDKDF (reference sequence). Deletions cut 3 bases from V and 6 bases from J, with 27 bases between.

As regards this clonotype: The junction does not match germline at one end; this may be a read error. V is TRBV5-1 and J is TRBJ2-3, with 7 bases lining up with TRBD2. Germline lookup yields CDR1 SGHRS and CDR2 YFSETQ. The CDR3 has 14 residues. CDR3 nucleotide sequence: TGCGCCTGCAGCCTGGGAGGGCTCACAGATACGCAGTATTTT. It is translated as CACSLGGLTDTQYF.

In this sample, this clonotype turned up many times. This chain links TRBV7-2 with TRBJ2-5, with D maybe TRBD1 (7 bases). Germline assignment: CDR1 SGHTA and CDR2 FQGNSA. The CDR3 loop spans 15 amino acids. V was shortened by 5 bases and J by 4 bases, with 17 bases between the two germline ends. The CDR3 sequence: CASSPLRGVRETQYF. CDR3 bases: TGTGCCAGCAGCCCCCTCAGGGGGGTCAGAGAGACCCAGTACTTC.

This sequence joins TRBV7-9 and TRBJ2-1; 9 bases are a match to TRBD1. The germline gives CDR1 SEHNR, CDR2 FQNEAQ (reference sequence). This CDR3 spans 15 amino acids. V lost 5 bases and J lost 7; bases outside the gene matches: 9. CDR3 protein: CASSRDREARNEQFF. The CDR3, as DNA: TGTGCCAGCAGCCGGGACAGGGAGGCAAGGAATGAGCAGTTCTTC.

V and J are TRBV9 and TRBJ2-3, with D perhaps matching TRBD2 (5 bases). The CDR3 has 17 residues. Germline-derived CDR1 and CDR2 are SGDLS and YYNGEE. V shed 0 bases and J shed 0 bases, with 14 bases lying between them. The CDR3 loop is CASSVGLGPGSTDTQYF. The DNA for the CDR3 is TGTGCCAGCAGCGTAGGTCTCGGACCGGGGAGCACAGATACGCAGTATTTT.

This clonotype appeared many times. The chain employs TRBV28 and TRBJ2-7; D is uncertain. The V and J ends lost 5 bases and 2 bases respectively, with 13 bases between them. The length of the CDR3 is 14 residues. Germline values: CDR1 MDHEN, CDR2 SYDVKM. Here the CDR3 reads CASSTLGAAYEQYF. Here the CDR3 DNA reads TGTGCCAGCAGTACTCTGGGTGCTGCCTACGAGCAGTACTTC.

This chain links TRBV18 with TRBJ1-5; 7 nucleotides match TRBD1. CDR3 length: 13 residues. CDR1 and CDR2 from the germline V gene are KGHSH and LQKENI. J gave up 7 bases and V 3 bases, and 3 bases lay outside the gene matches. The CDR3 bases are TGTGCCAGCTCACCGGGACAGCACCAGCCCCAGCATTTT. Translating it yields CASSPGQHQPQHF. The whole variable domain, filled in from reference TRBV18 and TRBJ1-5, reads NAGVMQNPRHLVRRRGQEARLRCSPMKGHSHVYWYRQLPEEGLKFMVYLQKENIIDESGMPKERFSAEFPKEGPSILRIQQVVRGDSAAYFCASSPGQHQPQHFGDGTRLSIL.